This TCR beta chain was recovered during a study of T cell changes during pregnancy in multiple sclerosis. V lost 5 bases and J lost 0, with 11 bases in between. Germline assignment: CDR1 LNHDA and CDR2 SQIVND (reference sequence). CDR3 size: 15 residues. Clones were sequenced by immunoSEQ multiplex PCR, and TCRdb holds only the in-frame ones, with some missing. The table has about 29,000 clones, 89% seen once; the top ten hold about 6.3%. The chain employs TRBV19 and TRBJ1-3, with no clear D. This sample comprised CD8+ T cells from peripheral blood mononuclear cells, obtained after pregnancy. This receptor was taken from a female donor with multiple sclerosis, enrolled in a pregnancy study. CDR3: CASSAWASSGNTIYF. For the CDR3, the DNA is TGTGCCAGTAGTGCATGGGCCAGCTCTGGAAACACCATATATTTT.